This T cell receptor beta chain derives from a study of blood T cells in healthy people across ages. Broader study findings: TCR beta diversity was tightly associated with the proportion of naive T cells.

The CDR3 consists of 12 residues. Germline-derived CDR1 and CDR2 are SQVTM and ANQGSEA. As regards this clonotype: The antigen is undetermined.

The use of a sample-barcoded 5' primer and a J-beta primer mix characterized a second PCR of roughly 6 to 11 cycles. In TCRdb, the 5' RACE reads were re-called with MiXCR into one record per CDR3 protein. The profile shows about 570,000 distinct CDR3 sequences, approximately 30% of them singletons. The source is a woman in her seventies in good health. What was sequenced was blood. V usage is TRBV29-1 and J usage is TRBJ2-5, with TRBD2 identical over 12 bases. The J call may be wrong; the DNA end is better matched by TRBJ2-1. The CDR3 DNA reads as TGCAGCACCGGACTAGCGGGGAGTGAGCAGTTCTTC. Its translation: CSTGLAGSEQFF.